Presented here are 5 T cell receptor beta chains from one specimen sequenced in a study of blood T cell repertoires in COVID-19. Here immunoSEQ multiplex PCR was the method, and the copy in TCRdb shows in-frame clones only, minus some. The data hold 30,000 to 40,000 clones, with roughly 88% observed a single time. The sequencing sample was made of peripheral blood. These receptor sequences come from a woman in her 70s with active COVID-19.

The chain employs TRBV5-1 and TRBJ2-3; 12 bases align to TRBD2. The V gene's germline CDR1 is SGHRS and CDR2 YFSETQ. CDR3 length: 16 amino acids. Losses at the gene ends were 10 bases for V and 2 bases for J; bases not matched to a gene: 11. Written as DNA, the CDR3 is TGCGCCGCTAGCCGTGGGACTAGCGGGCTCACAGATACGCAGTATTTT. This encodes CAASRGTSGLTDTQYF.

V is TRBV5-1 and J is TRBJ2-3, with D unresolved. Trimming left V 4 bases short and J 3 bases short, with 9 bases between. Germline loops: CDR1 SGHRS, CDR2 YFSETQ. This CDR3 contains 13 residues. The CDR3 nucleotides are TGCGCCAGCAGCCTCGGGTCGACAGATACGCAGTATTTT. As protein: CASSLGSTDTQYF.

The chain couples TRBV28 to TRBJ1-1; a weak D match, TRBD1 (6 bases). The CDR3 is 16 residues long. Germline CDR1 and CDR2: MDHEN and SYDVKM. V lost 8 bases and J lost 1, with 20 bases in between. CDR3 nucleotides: TGTGCCAGCGGGCCGATAGCGGGACAAAGGAACACTGAAGCTTTCTTT. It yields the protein CASGPIAGQRNTEAFF.

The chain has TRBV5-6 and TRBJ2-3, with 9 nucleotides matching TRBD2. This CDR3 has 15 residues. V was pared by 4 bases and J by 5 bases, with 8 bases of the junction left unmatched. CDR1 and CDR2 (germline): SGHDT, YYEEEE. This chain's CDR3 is CASSPGLAGEDTQYF. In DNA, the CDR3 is TGTGCCAGCAGCCCCGGGTTAGCGGGGGAAGATACGCAGTATTTT.

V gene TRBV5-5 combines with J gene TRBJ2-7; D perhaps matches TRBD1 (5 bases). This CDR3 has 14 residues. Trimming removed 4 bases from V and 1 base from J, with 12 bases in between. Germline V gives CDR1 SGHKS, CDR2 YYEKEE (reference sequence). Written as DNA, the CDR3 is TGTGCCAGCAGCCCCTGGCCAGGGTCCTACGAGCAGTACTTC. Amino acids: CASSPWPGSYEQYF.